The rows below give T cell receptor beta chains drawn from one sample of a study of blood T cell repertoires in COVID-19. TCRdb's table, derived via immunoSEQ multiplex PCR, lists solely in-frame clones and lacks some. The sample consists of 200,000 or so clones, roughly 79% of them appearing once. The sequenced sample consisted of peripheral blood. The receptors shown here come from a human donor with acute or convalescent COVID-19. The donor label of this sample is uncertain. Each CDR3 is given with its conserved first and last residue. The D gene is left open where the match is weak. Clone size, where shown, is once, few, many, or a class for clones that have expanded.

clone_size,j_call,v_call,d_call,cdr3_nt,cdr3_aa
-,TRBJ2-7,TRBV12-5,-,TGTGCTAGTGGTTTAGGTAGCCCCGAGCAGTACTTC,CASGLGSPEQYF
once,TRBJ2-3,TRBV7-3,-,TGTGCCAGCAGCTCCATGGGGGGTTCCGCCAGGGATACGCAGTATTTT,CASSSMGGSARDTQYF
-,TRBJ1-4,TRBV30,-,TGTGCCTGGAGTCCCCCCCTACAGGTGAATGAAAAACTGTTTTTT,CAWSPPLQVNEKLFF
once,TRBJ2-7,TRBV5-1,TRBD1,TGCGCCAGCAGCTTTGGGACAGGGGGGAACTACGAGCAGTACTTC,CASSFGTGGNYEQYF
-,TRBJ2-3,TRBV3-1/TRBV3-2,TRBD2,TGTGCCAGCAGCCCTCCTAGCGGGAGAGGCACAGATACGCAGTATTTT,CASSPPSGRGTDTQYF
few,TRBJ2-7,TRBV11-2,TRBD2,TGTGCCAGCAGCTTCCGCGGACTAGCGGGAGCCGAGCAGTACTTC,CASSFRGLAGAEQYF
-,TRBJ1-2,TRBV25-1,TRBD1,TGTGCCAGCAGTCAGGGGGGCAACTATGGCTACACCTTC,CASSQGGNYGYTF
-,TRBJ2-1,TRBV19,-,TGTGCCAGTAGTATGGGGACAACCTTCTCCTACAATGAGCAGTTCTTC,CASSMGTTFSYNEQFF
-,TRBJ1-2,TRBV6-5,TRBD1,TGTGCCAGCAGGCGGGACAGGGGAAGCTATGGCTACACCTTC,CASRRDRGSYGYTF
-,TRBJ1-6,TRBV28,TRBD1,TGTGCCAGCAGGGCGGGTGGGACAGGGGAATCACCCCTCCACTTT,CASRAGGTGESPLHF
few,TRBJ1-5,TRBV2,TRBD1,TGTGCCAGCAAGCGGTCGGTGGGGACAGTACTCAATCAGCCCCAGCATTTT,CASKRSVGTVLNQPQHF
once,TRBJ1-2,TRBV3-1/TRBV3-2,-,TGTGCCAGCAGCCAAGCGGGACTTGGCTACACCTTC,CASSQAGLGYTF
few,TRBJ2-7,TRBV5-5,TRBD1,TGTGCCAGCAGCATGGGACAGGGGGCATACGAGCAGTACTTC,CASSMGQGAYEQYF
-,TRBJ2-5,TRBV4-2,TRBD2,TGTGCCAGCAGCCACCTGGGGGGGTTTCAAGAGACCCAGTACTTC,CASSHLGGFQETQYF
-,TRBJ2-7,TRBV9,-,TGTGCCAGCAGCGTAGGAGTAACCTACGAGCAGTACTTC,CASSVGVTYEQYF
-,TRBJ2-3,TRBV5-1,TRBD1,TGCGCCAGCAGCCATACAGGGGCCCACACAGATACGCAGTATTTT,CASSHTGAHTDTQYF
-,TRBJ1-1,TRBV19,-,TGTGCCAGTTTACGCCAGAACAGGGACACTGAAGCTTTCTTT,CASLRQNRDTEAFF
-,TRBJ2-3,TRBV28,-,TGTGCCAGCAGTCCACTAGCTAGGGAAAGTGACACAGATACGCAGTATTTT,CASSPLARESDTDTQYF
few,TRBJ1-1,TRBV5-1,-,TGCGCCAGCAGCCCCCCCTTGGCTGGGAACACTGAAGCTTTCTTT,CASSPPLAGNTEAFF
-,TRBJ1-1,TRBV6-2/TRBV6-3,-,TGTGCCAGCAGTTACTCAGCCGTGAACACTGAAGCTTTCTTT,CASSYSAVNTEAFF
-,TRBJ2-1,TRBV7-9,-,-,CASSFASGASFF
-,TRBJ1-2,TRBV29-1,TRBD1,TGCAGCGTTAACAGGGGGCGCGACTATGGCTACACCTTC,CSVNRGRDYGYTF
-,TRBJ2-2,TRBV11-3,TRBD1,TGTGCCAGCAGACGACAGGGGGGGACCGGGGAGCTGTTTTTT,CASRRQGGTGELFF
-,TRBJ2-3,TRBV5-1,TRBD2,TGCGCCAGCAGCCCCTCGGCGCTAGCGGGAACAGATACGCAGTATTTT,CASSPSALAGTDTQYF
-,TRBJ2-3,TRBV18,TRBD2,TGTGCCAGCTCACCGAAACTAGCGGGAGGGCCGGGCACAGATACGCAGTATTTT,CASSPKLAGGPGTDTQYF
-,TRBJ2-7,TRBV18,TRBD1,TGTGCCAGCTCACCCGACAGGGCGTACGAGCAGTACTTC,CASSPDRAYEQYF
-,TRBJ1-4,TRBV5-4,TRBD1,TGTGCCAGCAGTTCTCAGGGGGCTAATGAAAAACTGTTTTTT,CASSSQGANEKLFF
-,TRBJ1-2,TRBV4-1,TRBD1,TGCGCCAGCAGCCAAGTAGGGCCGGGACAGGGGTCTGGCTACACCTTC,CASSQVGPGQGSGYTF
-,TRBJ2-5,TRBV19,TRBD2,TGTGCCAGTAAGGCCGGGGGGAGTGGGGGCCAAGAGACCCAGTACTTC,CASKAGGSGGQETQYF
once,TRBJ1-5,TRBV28,-,TGTGCCAGCAGTTTATCCCAGGGTTGGCAGCCCCAGCATTTT,CASSLSQGWQPQHF
-,TRBJ2-7,TRBV18,-,TGTGCCAGCTCCCTTGCAGGGCGGGGATCCTACGAGCAGTACTTC,CASSLAGRGSYEQYF
once,TRBJ2-7,TRBV19,-,TGTGCCAGTAGTATGGAGAGCTCCTACGAGCAGTACTTC,CASSMESSYEQYF
-,TRBJ1-2,TRBV6-5,-,TGTGCCAGCTCGCAGGGGTTCGATGGCTACACCTTC,CASSQGFDGYTF
-,TRBJ1-3,TRBV7-2,-,TGTGCCAGCAGCGTAAACAGGGTAACGTCTGGAAACACCATATATTTT,CASSVNRVTSGNTIYF
-,TRBJ2-1,TRBV6-1,TRBD2,TGTGCCAGCAGTGCTAATCTAGCGGGAAGCTCCTACAATGAGCAGTTCTTC,CASSANLAGSSYNEQFF
-,TRBJ1-1,TRBV24-1,TRBD1,TGTGCCACCAGTGGAACAGGGGAAAGAAGAGCTTTCTTT,CATSGTGERRAFF
-,TRBJ2-3,TRBV5-4,-,TGTGCCAGCAGCCCAAATGGCGATACGCAGTATTTT,CASSPNGDTQYF
once,TRBJ2-2,TRBV5-4,-,TGTGCCAGCAGCGCCGAAGGGGGATTGGGCACAGGGGAGCTGTTTTTT,CASSAEGGLGTGELFF
few,TRBJ1-2,TRBV30,-,TGTGCCTGGAGTGTGTTGGGGGCTGAGGATGGCTACACCTTC,CAWSVLGAEDGYTF
-,TRBJ1-4,TRBV2,-,TGTGCCAGCAGTGAAAGTAACAGGCCGAATGAAAAACTGTTTTTT,CASSESNRPNEKLFF
-,TRBJ2-7,TRBV28,TRBD2,TGTGCCAGCACCCCGGGGGGGAACTCCTACGAGCAGTACTTC,CASTPGGNSYEQYF
-,TRBJ2-1,TRBV21-1,-,TGTGCCAGCAGCAAATGGGTTCTCCAGGACACGAGCTCCTACAATGAGCAGTTCTTC,CASSKWVLQDTSSYNEQFF
once,TRBJ1-1,TRBV19,-,TGTGCCAGTAGTATAGACAGGGTTGGCACTGAAGCTTTCTTT,CASSIDRVGTEAFF
-,TRBJ1-1,TRBV15,-,TGTGCCACCAGCAGAGATTCTCAGGGTGAAGCTTTCTTT,CATSRDSQGEAFF
once,TRBJ1-2,TRBV5-6,TRBD1,TGTGCCAGCAGCTTTCCAACAGGGGGCAATGGCTACACCTTC,CASSFPTGGNGYTF